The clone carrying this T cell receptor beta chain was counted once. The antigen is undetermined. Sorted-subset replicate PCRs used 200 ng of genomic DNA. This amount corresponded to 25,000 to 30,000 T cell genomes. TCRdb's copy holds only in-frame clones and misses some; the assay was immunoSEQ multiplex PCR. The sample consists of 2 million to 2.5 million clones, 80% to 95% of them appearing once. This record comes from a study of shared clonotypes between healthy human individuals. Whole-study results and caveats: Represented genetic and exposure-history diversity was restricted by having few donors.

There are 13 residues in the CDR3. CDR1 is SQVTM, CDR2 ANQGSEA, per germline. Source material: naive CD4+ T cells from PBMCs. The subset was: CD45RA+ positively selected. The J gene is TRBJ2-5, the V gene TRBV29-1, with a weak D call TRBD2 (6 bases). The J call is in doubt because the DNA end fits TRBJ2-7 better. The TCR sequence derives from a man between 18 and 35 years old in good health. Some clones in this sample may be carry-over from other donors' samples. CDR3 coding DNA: TGCAGCGTGGAGCGGCCGGGACTCTACGAGCAGTACTTC. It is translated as CSVERPGLYEQYF.